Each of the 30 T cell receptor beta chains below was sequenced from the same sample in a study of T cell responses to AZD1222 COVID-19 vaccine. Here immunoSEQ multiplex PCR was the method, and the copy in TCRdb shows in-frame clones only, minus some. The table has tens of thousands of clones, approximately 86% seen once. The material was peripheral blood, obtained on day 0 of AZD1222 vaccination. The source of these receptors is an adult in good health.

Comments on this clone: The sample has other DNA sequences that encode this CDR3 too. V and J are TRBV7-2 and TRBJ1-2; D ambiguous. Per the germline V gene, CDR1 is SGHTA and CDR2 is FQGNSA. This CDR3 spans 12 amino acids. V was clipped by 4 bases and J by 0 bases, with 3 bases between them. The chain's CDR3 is CASSSTNYGYTF. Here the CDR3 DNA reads TGTGCCAGCAGCTCTACTAACTATGGCTACACCTTC.

The CDR3 DNA follows: TGTGCCAGTAGTATGGGCGGGCAGGGAATGTTTAGGACTGAAGCTTTCTTT. Translating it yields CASSMGGQGMFRTEAFF. The chain recombines TRBV19 with TRBJ1-1, with a weak D call TRBD1 (5 bases). Germline V gene data show CDR1 as LNHDA and CDR2 as SQIVND (reference sequence). The CDR3 is 17 residues long. V was clipped by 3 bases and J by 5 bases, with 22 bases between them.

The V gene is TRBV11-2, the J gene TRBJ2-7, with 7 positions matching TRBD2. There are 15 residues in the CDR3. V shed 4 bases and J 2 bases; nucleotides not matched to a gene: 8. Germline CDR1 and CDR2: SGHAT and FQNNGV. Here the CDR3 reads CASSSSGNPTYEQYF. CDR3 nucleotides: TGTGCCAGCAGCTCGAGCGGGAACCCGACCTACGAGCAGTACTTC.

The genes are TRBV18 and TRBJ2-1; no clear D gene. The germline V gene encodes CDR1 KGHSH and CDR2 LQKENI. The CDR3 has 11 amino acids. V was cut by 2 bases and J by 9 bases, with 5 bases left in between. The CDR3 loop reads CASSPGPEQFF. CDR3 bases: TGTGCCAGCTCACCAGGGCCTGAGCAGTTCTTC.

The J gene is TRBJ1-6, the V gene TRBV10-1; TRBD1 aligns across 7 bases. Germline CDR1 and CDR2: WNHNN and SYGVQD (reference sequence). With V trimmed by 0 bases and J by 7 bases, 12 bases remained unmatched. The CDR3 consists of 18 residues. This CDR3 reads CASSESLPNRGRNSPLHF. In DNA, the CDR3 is TGCGCCAGCAGTGAGTCACTACCAAACAGGGGAAGGAATTCACCCCTCCACTTT.

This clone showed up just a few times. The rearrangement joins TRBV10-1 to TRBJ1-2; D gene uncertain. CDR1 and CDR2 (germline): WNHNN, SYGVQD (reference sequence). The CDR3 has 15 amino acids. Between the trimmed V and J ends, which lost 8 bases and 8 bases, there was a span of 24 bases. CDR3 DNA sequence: TGCGCCAGCGGCCTCAGCCACATAGGCCCGGAAGGCTACACCTTC. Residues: CASGLSHIGPEGYTF.

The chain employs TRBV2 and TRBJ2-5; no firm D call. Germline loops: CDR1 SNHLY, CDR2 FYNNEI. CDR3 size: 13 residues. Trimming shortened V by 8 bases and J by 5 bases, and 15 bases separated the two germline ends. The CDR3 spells CASLPLGPETQYF. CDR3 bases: TGTGCCAGCCTTCCCCTAGGTCCGGAGACCCAGTACTTC.

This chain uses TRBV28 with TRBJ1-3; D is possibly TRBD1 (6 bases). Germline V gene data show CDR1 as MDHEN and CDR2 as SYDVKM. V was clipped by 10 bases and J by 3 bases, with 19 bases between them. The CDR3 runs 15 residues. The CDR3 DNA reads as TGTGCCATCACAACCTTCCAGGGGCGTGGAAACACCATATATTTT. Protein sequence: CAITTFQGRGNTIYF. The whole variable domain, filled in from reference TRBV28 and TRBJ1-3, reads DVKVTQSSRYLVKRTGEKVFLECVQDMDHENMFWYRQDPGLGLRLIYFSYDVKMKEKGDIPEGYSVSREKKERFSLILESASTNQTSMYLCAITTFQGRGNTIYFGEGSWLTVV.

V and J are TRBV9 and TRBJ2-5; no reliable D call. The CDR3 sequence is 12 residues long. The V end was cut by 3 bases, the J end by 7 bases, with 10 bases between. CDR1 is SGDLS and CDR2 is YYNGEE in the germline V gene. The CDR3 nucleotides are TGTGCCAGCAGCGGTGGCAGTGCGACCCAGTACTTC. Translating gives CASSGGSATQYF.

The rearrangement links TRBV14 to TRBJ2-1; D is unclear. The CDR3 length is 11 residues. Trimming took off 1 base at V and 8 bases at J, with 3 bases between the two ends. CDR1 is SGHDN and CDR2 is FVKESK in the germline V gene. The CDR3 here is CASSQVYEQFF. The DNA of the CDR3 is TGTGCCAGCAGCCAAGTCTATGAGCAGTTCTTC.

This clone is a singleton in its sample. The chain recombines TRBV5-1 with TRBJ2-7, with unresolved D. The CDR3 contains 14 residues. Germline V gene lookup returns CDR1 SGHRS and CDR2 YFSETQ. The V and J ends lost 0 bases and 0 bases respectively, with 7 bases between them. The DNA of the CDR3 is TGCGCCAGCAGCTTGGACTTCCTCTCCTACGAGCAGTACTTC. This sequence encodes CASSLDFLSYEQYF.

The CDR3 bases are TGCGCCAGCAGCCTGGCGGTAGCGGGAGCAATGGAGACCCAGTACTTC. This codes for CASSLAVAGAMETQYF. The rearrangement links TRBV4-3 to TRBJ2-5; 9 positions match TRBD2. The CDR3 spans 16 residues. Per germline, CDR1 LGHNA and CDR2 YSLEER. Trimming removed 4 bases from V and 5 bases from J; junction bases left unmatched: 11.

The CDR3 loop reads CSVRRRDRVSWNEQFF. CDR3 sequence (DNA): TGCAGCGTGAGACGACGGGACAGGGTTAGCTGGAATGAGCAGTTCTTC. This sequence joins TRBV29-1 and TRBJ2-1, with TRBD1 matching over 9 bases. V lost 6 bases, J lost 7 bases, and 16 bases stayed unmatched. CDR3 length equals 16 residues. Germline V lookup: CDR1 SQVTM, CDR2 ANQGSEA.

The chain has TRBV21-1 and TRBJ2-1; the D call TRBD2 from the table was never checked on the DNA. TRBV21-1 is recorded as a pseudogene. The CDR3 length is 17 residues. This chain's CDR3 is CASSKDGGSGAKDEQFF. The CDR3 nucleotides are TGTGCCAGCAGCAAAGACGGGGGAAGTGGGGCGAAGGATGAGCAGTTCTTC.

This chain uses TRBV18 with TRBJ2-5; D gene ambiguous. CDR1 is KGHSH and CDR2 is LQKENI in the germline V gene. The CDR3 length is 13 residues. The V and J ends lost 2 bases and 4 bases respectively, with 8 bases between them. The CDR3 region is CASSPNGRETQYF. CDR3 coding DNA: TGTGCCAGCTCACCAAACGGGCGAGAGACCCAGTACTTC.

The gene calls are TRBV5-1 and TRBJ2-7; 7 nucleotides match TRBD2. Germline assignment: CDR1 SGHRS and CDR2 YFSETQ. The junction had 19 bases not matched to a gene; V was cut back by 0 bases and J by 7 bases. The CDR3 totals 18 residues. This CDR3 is CASSLDSMGEGRSREQYF. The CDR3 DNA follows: TGCGCCAGCAGCTTGGATTCAATGGGGGAGGGCCGGTCGAGGGAGCAGTACTTC.

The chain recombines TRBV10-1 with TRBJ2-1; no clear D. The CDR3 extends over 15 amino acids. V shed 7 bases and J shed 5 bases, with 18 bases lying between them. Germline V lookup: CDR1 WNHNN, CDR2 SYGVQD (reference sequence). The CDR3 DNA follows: TGCGCCAGCAATCTGGTCCACACGTCCCACAATGAGCAGTTCTTC. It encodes CASNLVHTSHNEQFF.

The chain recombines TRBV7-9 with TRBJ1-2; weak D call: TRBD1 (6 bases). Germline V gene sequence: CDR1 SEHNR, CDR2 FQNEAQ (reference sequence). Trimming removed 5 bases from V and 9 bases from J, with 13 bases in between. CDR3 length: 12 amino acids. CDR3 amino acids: CASSPGGTRYTF. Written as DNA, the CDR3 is TGTGCCAGCAGCCCAGGCGGGACACGCTACACCTTC.

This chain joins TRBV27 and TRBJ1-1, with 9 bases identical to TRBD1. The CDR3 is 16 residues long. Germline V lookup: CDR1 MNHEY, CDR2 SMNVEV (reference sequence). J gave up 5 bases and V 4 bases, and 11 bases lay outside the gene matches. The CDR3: CASSSPATGGGTEAFF. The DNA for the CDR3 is TGTGCCAGCAGTTCGCCGGCCACAGGGGGCGGAACTGAAGCTTTCTTT.

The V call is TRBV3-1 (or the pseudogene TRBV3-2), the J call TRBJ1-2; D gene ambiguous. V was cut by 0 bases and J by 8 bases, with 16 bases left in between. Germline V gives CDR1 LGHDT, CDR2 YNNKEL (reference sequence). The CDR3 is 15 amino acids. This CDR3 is CASSQDLSEGRGYTF. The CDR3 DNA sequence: TGTGCCAGCAGCCAAGATTTGTCGGAGGGAAGAGGCTACACCTTC.

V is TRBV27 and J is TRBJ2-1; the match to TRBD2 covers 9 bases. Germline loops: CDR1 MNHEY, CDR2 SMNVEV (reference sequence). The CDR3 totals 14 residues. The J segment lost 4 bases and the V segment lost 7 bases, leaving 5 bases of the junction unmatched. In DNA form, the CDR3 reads TGTGCCAGCAAACCTAGCGGGGCATACAATGAGCAGTTCTTC. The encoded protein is CASKPSGAYNEQFF.

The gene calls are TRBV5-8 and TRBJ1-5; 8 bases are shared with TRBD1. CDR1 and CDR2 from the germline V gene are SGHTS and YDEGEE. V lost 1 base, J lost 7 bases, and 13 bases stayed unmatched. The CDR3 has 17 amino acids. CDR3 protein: CASSLYTGTGQAQPQHF. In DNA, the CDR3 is TGTGCCAGCAGCTTGTATACTGGGACAGGCCAAGCGCAGCCCCAGCATTTT.

CDR3 sequence: CASSQAQGESNQPQHF. The DNA for the CDR3 is TGTGCCAGCAGCCAAGCACAGGGGGAAAGCAATCAGCCCCAGCATTTT. This chain connects TRBV4-2 to TRBJ1-5; 8 positions agree with TRBD1. V lost 1 base, J lost 1 base, and 3 bases stayed unmatched. The CDR3 length is 16 residues. Germline-derived CDR1 and CDR2 are LGHNA and YNFKEQ.

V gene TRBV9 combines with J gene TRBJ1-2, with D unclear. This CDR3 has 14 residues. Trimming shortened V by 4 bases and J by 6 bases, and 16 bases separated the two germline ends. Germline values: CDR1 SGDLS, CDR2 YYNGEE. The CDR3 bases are TGTGCCAGCAGCATGAGTTCCGGGAGCGATGGCTACACCTTC. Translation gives CASSMSSGSDGYTF.

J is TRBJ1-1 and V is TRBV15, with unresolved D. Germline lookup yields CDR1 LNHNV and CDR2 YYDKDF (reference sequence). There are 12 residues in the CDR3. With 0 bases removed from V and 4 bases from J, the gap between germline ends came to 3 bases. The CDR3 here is CATSRDSTEAFF. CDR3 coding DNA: TGTGCCACCAGCAGAGATTCCACTGAAGCTTTCTTT. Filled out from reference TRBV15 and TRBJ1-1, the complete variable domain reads DAMVIQNPRYQVTQFGKPVTLSCSQTLNHNVMYWYQQKSSQAPKLLFHYYDKDFNNEADTPDNFQSRRPNTSFCFLDIRSPGLGDTAMYLCATSRDSTEAFFGQGTRLTVV.

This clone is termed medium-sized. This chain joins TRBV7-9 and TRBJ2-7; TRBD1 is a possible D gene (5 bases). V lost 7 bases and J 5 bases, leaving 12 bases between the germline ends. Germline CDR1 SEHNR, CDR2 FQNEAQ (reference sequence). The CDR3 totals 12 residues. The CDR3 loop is CASTGVTDEQYF. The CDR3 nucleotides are TGTGCCAGCACCGGAGTGACAGACGAGCAGTACTTC.

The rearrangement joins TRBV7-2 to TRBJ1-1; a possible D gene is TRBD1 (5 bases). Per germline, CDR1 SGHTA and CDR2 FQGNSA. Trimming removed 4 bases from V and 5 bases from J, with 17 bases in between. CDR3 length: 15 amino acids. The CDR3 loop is CASSSNWGGGTEAFF. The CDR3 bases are TGTGCCAGCAGCTCCAATTGGGGGGGAGGGACTGAAGCTTTCTTT. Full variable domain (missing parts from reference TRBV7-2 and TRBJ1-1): GAGVSQSPSNKVTEKGKDVELRCDPISGHTALYWYRQSLGQGLEFLIYFQGNSAPDKSGLPSDRFSAERTGGSVSTLTIQRTQQEDSAVYLCASSSNWGGGTEAFFGQGTRLTVV.

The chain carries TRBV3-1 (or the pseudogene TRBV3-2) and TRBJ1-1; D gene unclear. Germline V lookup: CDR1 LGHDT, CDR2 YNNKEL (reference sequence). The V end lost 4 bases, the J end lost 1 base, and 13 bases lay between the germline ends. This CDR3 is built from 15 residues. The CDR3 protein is CASSRIETPNTEAFF. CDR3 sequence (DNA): TGTGCCAGCAGCCGAATAGAGACACCGAACACTGAAGCTTTCTTT.

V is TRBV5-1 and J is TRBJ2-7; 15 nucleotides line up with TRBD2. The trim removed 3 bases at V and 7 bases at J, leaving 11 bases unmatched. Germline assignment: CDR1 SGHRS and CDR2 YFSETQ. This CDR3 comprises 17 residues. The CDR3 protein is CASSSGQGLAGGREQYF. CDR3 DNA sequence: TGCGCCAGCAGCTCGGGACAGGGACTAGCGGGAGGTAGGGAGCAGTACTTC.

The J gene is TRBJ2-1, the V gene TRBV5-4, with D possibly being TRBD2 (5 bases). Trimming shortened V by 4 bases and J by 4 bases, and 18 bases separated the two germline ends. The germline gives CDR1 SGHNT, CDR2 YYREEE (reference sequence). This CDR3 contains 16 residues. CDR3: CASSGWAGATYNEQFF. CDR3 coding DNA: TGTGCCAGCAGCGGGTGGGCGGGTGCAACATACAATGAGCAGTTCTTC.